Given below is one T cell receptor (beta chain) in context. Its antigen is undetermined. The sample comes from a study of cytomegalovirus exposure and HLA in healthy donors. Across the whole study: From some 190 million T cells, an earlier analysis saw approximately 120 million unique TCR beta sequences. Broader study findings: An ancestry cluster, one associated with Asian ancestry, reportedly showed fewer N-insertions than the 666-donor mean in a later analysis. For most TCR beta V segments, an earlier analysis put the productive rate at about 87% or about 30% of the time. As a later analysis showed, several of the most significant clusters appeared to be linked to common viral pathogens.

PCR primers comprised 60 Vbeta and 13 Jbeta primers. Method: immunoSEQ multiplex PCR; TCRdb's copy keeps in-frame clones and lacks some. The repertoire includes about 110,000 clones, around 75% of them detected once, and roughly 2.5% sits in the top ten. There are 15 residues in the CDR3. J gave up 0 bases and V 5 bases, and 3 bases lay outside the gene matches. Germline assignment: CDR1 MRHNA and CDR2 SNTAGT. The origin of this receptor is a middle-aged man in good health and CMV-seronegative. The J gene is TRBJ2-7, the V gene TRBV6-4; 11 nucleotides agree with TRBD2. The sequenced sample consisted of PBMCs. Written as DNA, the CDR3 is TGTGCCAGCAGTATAGCGGGGGGGAGCTCCTACGAGCAGTACTTC. Translating it yields CASSIAGGSSYEQYF.